This TCR beta chain appears in the sequencing data of a study of monozygotic twins with cystic fibrosis. Trimming shortened V by 3 bases and J by 1 base, and 15 bases separated the two germline ends. This CDR3 contains 15 residues. From germline, CDR1 is SQVTM and CDR2 ANQGSEA. Broader study findings: V usage most resembled the co-twin in 13 of 16 pairs.

Assay: immunoSEQ multiplex PCR; the TCRdb copy retains only in-frame clones and omits some. The sample records approximately 28,000 clones, just under 85% being singletons. There are a few counts of this clone. Its specificity is not known. Sequencing was done on a sample of blood. The V and J genes are TRBV29-1 and TRBJ1-1, with D hard to call. This receptor was identified in a girl aged 2 to 10 with cystic fibrosis. This CDR3 reads CSVDAVGSKNTEAFF. CDR3 coding DNA: TGCAGCGTTGATGCGGTGGGCAGTAAGAACACTGAAGCTTTCTTT.